By share, the clone carrying this T cell receptor (beta chain) counts as medium-sized. What it recognizes is unknown. Per germline, CDR1 SNHLY and CDR2 FYNNEI. This CDR3 comprises 15 residues. The data derive from a study of shared clonotypes between healthy human individuals. Across the study: Ranging from 18 to 49 in age, donors were a couple of women and three men. Study-level findings and limits: What limited the represented genetic and exposure-history diversity was the small number of donors.

Original data processing: Without quality scores, immunoSEQ junctional reads could not be filtered like full-length reads. Clones were sequenced by immunoSEQ multiplex PCR, and TCRdb holds only the in-frame ones, with some missing. The D gene and trimming were derived from the DNA, and the V and J assignments and clone size from that table. The sample lists about 92,000 clones; approximately 44% were seen once. Genomic DNA for unsorted samples, which was extracted with the QIAamp DNA Blood Mini kit, came from 81 million or so PBMCs. The chain carries TRBV2 and TRBJ2-5, with 11 nucleotides matching TRBD2. TRBJ2-7 explains the end of the DNA better; the J call may be wrong. The sample taken for sequencing was PBMCs. The source is a woman aged 40 to 50 in good health. Some clones in this sample may be carry-over from other donors' samples. The CDR3 DNA reads as TGTGCCACACCCGGGGCTAGCGGGAGGTCCTACGAGCAGTACTTC. It translates to CATPGASGRSYEQYF.